This TCR beta chain was found in a study of shared T cell receptors in the human thymus. The data were produced by immunoSEQ multiplex PCR, yet TCRdb's version contains in-frame clones alone and is incomplete. This sample yields 650,000 to 950,000 clones, of which over 75% are seen a single time; around 0.01% belongs to the top ten. The germline V gene has CDR1 MNHEY and CDR2 SVGAGI. The CDR3 runs to 14 residues. The ends were cut back, 6 bases at V and 4 bases at J, with 12 bases in the middle. These data also featured in a second study, about human thymus T cells. That report notes: The donor group consisted of healthy Finnish infants who were having corrective surgery for congenital heart defects. Corrective cardiac operations yielded the resected thymus tissue. Thymic as well as blood repertoires seemed to favor certain V and J genes unevenly. Thymic repertoires of unrelated individuals were reported in related research to overlap highly.

This clonotype was sampled from a girl under two years old with a congenital heart defect. Sequenced sample: thymocytes. The rearrangement joins TRBV6-5 to TRBJ2-2; D might be TRBD1 (8 bases). The CDR3 DNA sequence: TGTGCCAGCAGACACAGGGGGGGCACCGGGGAGCTGTTTTTT. It encodes CASRHRGGTGELFF.